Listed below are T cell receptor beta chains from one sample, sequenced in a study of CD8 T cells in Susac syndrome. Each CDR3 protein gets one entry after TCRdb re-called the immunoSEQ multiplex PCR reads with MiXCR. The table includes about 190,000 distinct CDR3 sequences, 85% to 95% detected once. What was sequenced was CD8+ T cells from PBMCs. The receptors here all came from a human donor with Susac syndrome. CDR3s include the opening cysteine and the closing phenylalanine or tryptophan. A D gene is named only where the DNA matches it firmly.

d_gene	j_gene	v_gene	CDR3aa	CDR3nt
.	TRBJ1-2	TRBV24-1	CATSDPRGGYTF	TGTGCCACCAGTGATCCCAGGGGAGGCTACACCTTC
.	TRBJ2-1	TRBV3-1	CASSQEDTSYNEQFF	TGTGCCAGCAGCCAAGAGGATACCTCCTACAATGAGCAGTTCTTC
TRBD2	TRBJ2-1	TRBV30	CAWNRAGGPEEQFF	TGTGCCTGGAATAGAGCGGGGGGGCCGGAGGAGCAGTTCTTC
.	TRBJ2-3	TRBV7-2	CASSPGRLLTDTQYF	TGTGCCAGCAGCCCTGGCAGGCTCCTAACAGATACGCAGTATTTT
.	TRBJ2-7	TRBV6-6	CASTTGYEQYF	TGTGCCAGCACAACCGGCTACGAGCAGTACTTC
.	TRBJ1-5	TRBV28	CASSYTGQPQHF	TGTGCCAGCAGCTACACCGGTCAGCCCCAGCATTTT
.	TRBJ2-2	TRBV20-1	CSATNVRGRNTGELFF	TGCAGTGCTACAAACGTCAGGGGACGAAACACCGGGGAGCTGTTTTTT
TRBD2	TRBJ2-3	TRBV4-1	CASSQNIAGGRPKEDTQYF	TGCGCCAGCAGCCAAAATATAGCGGGAGGCCGGCCGAAGGAAGATACGCAGTATTTT
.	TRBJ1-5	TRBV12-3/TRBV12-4	CASSLAEGNQPQHF	TGTGCCAGCAGTTTAGCGGAGGGGAATCAGCCCCAGCATTTT
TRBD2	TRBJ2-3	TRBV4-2	CASSQDNVLAGAEGADTQYF	TGTGCCAGCAGCCAAGATAACGTACTAGCGGGGGCCGAAGGGGCAGATACGCAGTATTTT
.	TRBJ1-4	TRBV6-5	CASSRLSSTNEKLFF	TGTGCCAGCAGTAGGCTCTCCTCAACTAATGAAAAACTGTTTTTT
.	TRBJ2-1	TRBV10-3	CAISESTDNEQFF	TGTGCCATCAGTGAGTCGACGGACAATGAGCAGTTCTTC
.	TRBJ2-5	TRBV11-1	CASSDRQGSMETQYF	TGTGCCAGCAGCGACCGGCAGGGGAGTATGGAGACCCAGTACTTC
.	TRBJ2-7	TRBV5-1	CASSSSGQKSYEQYF	TGCGCCAGCAGCTCTAGTGGGCAGAAAAGTTACGAGCAGTACTTC
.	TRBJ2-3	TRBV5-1	CASSSDLFDTDTQYF	TGCGCCAGCAGCTCCGACTTATTTGACACAGATACGCAGTATTTT
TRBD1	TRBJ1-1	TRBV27	CASRTGTANTEAFF	TGTGCCAGCAGAACCGGGACAGCGAACACTGAAGCTTTCTTT
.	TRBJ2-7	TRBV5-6	CASGSGDYEQYF	TGTGCCAGCGGGTCAGGGGACTACGAGCAGTACTTC
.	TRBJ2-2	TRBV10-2	CASSELGLNTGELFF	TGCGCCAGCAGTGAGTTAGGGCTGAACACCGGGGAGCTGTTTTTT
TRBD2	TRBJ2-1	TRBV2	CASSEGAGLLFPKFF	TGTGCCAGCAGTGAAGGGGCGGGACTATTGTTCCCTAAGTTCTTC
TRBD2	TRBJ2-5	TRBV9	CASSTQSGREETQYF	TGTGCCAGCAGCACCCAATCGGGGAGGGAAGAGACCCAGTACTTC
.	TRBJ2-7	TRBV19	CASSIVRPAGQYEQYF	TGTGCCAGTAGTATAGTGCGTCCCGCTGGTCAATACGAGCAGTACTTC
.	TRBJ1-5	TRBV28	CASSLVTQGDDQPQHF	TGTGCCAGCAGTTTAGTAACCCAGGGTGACGATCAGCCCCAGCATTTT
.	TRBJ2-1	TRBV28	CASSSNPGSYNEQFF	TGTGCCAGCAGCTCTAACCCCGGGAGCTACAATGAGCAGTTCTTC
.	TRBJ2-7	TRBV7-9	CATTRGYEQYF	TGTGCCACAACGCGGGGTTACGAGCAGTACTTC
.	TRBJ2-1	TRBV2	CASSDLGDTYNEQFF	TGTGCCAGCAGTGACCTCGGGGACACCTACAATGAGCAGTTCTTC